This TCR beta chain was observed in a study of CD8+CD57+ T cells in acquired aplastic anemia. The CDR3 is 15 amino acids. Losses at the gene ends were 5 bases for V and 4 bases for J; bases not matched to a gene: 7. From germline, CDR1 is SGHAT and CDR2 FQNNGV. The study profiled TCR beta VDJ and CDR3 using genomic DNA as template. From the reads, TCRdb called clonotypes with MiXCR, one entry per CDR3 protein. The sample lists hundreds of thousands of distinct CDR3 sequences; approximately 60% were seen once. Sequenced patients had shown CD8+CD57+ cell expansion by flow cytometry. Patients uniformly had severe acquired aplastic anemia.

The chain is built from TRBV11-2 and TRBJ2-7; 11 positions match TRBD1. What was sequenced was sorted CD4+, CD8+, or CD8+CD57+ T cells (not recorded which) from PBMCs. This clonotype originated in a human donor with aplastic anemia. The CDR3 sequence is CASSPRTGGKYEQYF. DNA of the CDR3: TGTGCCAGCAGCCCACGGACAGGGGGCAAGTACGAGCAGTACTTC.